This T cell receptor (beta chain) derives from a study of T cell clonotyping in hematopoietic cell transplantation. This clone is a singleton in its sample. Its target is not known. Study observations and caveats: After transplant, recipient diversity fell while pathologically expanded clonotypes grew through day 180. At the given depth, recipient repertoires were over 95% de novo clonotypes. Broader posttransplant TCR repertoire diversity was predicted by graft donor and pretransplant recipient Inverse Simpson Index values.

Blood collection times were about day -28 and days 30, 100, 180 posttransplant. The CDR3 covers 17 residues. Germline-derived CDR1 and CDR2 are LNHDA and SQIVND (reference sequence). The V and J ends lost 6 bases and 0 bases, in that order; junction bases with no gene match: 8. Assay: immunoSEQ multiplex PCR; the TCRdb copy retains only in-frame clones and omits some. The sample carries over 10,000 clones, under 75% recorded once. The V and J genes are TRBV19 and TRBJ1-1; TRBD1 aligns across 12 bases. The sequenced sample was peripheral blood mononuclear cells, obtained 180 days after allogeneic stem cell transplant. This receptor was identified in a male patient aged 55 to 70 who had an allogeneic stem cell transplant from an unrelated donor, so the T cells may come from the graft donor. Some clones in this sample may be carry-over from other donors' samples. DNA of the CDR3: TGTGCCAGTAGGCCCCGGGACAGGGGGCAAGTGAACACTGAAGCTTTCTTT. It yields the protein CASRPRDRGQVNTEAFF.